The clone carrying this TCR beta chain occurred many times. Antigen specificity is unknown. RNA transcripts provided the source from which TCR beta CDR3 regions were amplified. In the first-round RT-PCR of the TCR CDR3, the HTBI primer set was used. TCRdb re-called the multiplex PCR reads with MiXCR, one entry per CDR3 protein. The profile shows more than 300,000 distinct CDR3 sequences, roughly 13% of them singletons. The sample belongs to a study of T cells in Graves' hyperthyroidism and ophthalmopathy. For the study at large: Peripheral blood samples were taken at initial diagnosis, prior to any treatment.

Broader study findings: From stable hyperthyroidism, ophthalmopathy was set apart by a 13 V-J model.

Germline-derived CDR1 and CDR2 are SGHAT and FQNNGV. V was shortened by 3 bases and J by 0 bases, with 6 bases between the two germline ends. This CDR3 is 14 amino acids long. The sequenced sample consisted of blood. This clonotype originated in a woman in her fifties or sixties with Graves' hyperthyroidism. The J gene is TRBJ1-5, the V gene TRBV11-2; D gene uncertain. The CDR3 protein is CASSLTPSNQPQHF. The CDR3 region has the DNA TGTGCCAGCAGCTTGACCCCTAGCAATCAGCCCCAGCATTTT.